The 14 T cell receptor beta chains below all came from one sample that was sequenced in a study of blood T cell repertoires in COVID-19. Data came from immunoSEQ multiplex PCR; TCRdb stores just in-frame clones and leaves some out. The sample contains approximately 160,000 clones, under 85% of which appear only once. The material sequenced was peripheral blood. These receptor sequences come from a man aged 70-80 years with acute or convalescent COVID-19.

The chain carries TRBV28 and TRBJ2-1; TRBD2 agrees at 8 bases. The length of the CDR3 is 15 residues. Germline V gives CDR1 MDHEN, CDR2 SYDVKM. V gave up 3 bases and J gave up 4 bases; unmatched junction bases: 5. The CDR3 sequence: CASSFPREGYNEQFF. The CDR3 nucleotides are TGTGCCAGCAGTTTCCCCCGGGAGGGATACAATGAGCAGTTCTTC.

The chain joins TRBV7-6 to TRBJ2-2, with TRBD2 matching over 7 bases. The CDR3 runs to 15 residues. V was pared by 1 base and J by 6 bases, with 5 bases of the junction left unmatched. Germline V gene lookup returns CDR1 SGHVS and CDR2 FNYEAQ. The CDR3 bases are TGTGCCAGCAGCTTAGAGATCACTAGCGCCGGGGAGCTGTTTTTT. Protein product: CASSLEITSAGELFF.

This sequence joins TRBV19 and TRBJ2-1; 9 bases fit TRBD2. Trimming cost V 9 bases and J 5 bases; bases outside gene matches: 8. The germline gives CDR1 LNHDA, CDR2 SQIVND (reference sequence). The CDR3 has 14 residues. The CDR3 sequence: CASSLSGGNNEQFF. The CDR3 DNA is TGTGCCAGCTCCTTAAGCGGGGGGAACAATGAGCAGTTCTTC.

The rearrangement joins TRBV6-5 to TRBJ2-1; possible D gene TRBD2, 5 bases. This CDR3 comprises 14 residues. Germline CDR1 and CDR2: MNHEY and SVGAGI. The germline V and J ends were trimmed by 7 bases and 6 bases, with 16 bases remaining between them. The CDR3 sequence is CASTLTGITNEQFF. CDR3 sequence (DNA): TGTGCCAGCACTCTTACCGGGATTACCAATGAGCAGTTCTTC.

This clone was recorded once. The chain carries TRBV5-6 and TRBJ1-2; D remains ambiguous. The CDR3 length is 12 residues. The V end was cut by 0 bases, the J end by 8 bases, with 8 bases between. Germline values: CDR1 SGHDT, CDR2 YYEEEE. The DNA for the CDR3 is TGTGCCAGCAGCTTGGACAGAGGGGGCTACACCTTC. Translation: CASSLDRGGYTF.

This clone was counted a single time. The chain couples TRBV6-5 to TRBJ2-3; D remains ambiguous. Germline CDR1 is MNHEY and CDR2 is SVGAGI. There are 15 residues in the CDR3. Trimming took 2 bases from V and 3 from J, leaving 12 bases between them. Here the CDR3 reads CASSYRGIGTDTQYF. Written as DNA, the CDR3 is TGTGCCAGCAGTTACCGCGGTATTGGTACAGATACGCAGTATTTT.

This clone was seen a single time. This CDR3 is CASGRSGDSGNTIYF. The CDR3 DNA sequence: TGTGCCAGCGGCAGGTCAGGGGACTCTGGAAACACCATATATTTT. The chain recombines TRBV7-6 with TRBJ1-3; D may be TRBD1 (6 bases). Trimming removed 8 bases at V and 0 bases at J, with 14 bases between. Germline CDR1 reads SGHVS; CDR2 reads FNYEAQ. The CDR3 has 15 residues.

This rearrangement joins TRBV19 to TRBJ1-2; no clear D. From germline, CDR1 is LNHDA and CDR2 SQIVND (reference sequence). V was trimmed by 3 bases and J by 3 bases, leaving 14 bases between them. CDR3 length: 15 amino acids. The CDR3 region is CASSILAGDYYGYTF. The CDR3 DNA reads TGTGCCAGTAGTATCCTCGCGGGCGACTACTATGGCTACACCTTC.

The genes are TRBV5-1 and TRBJ2-5, with no clear D. Deletions cut 0 bases from V and 5 bases from J, with 5 bases between. Per germline, CDR1 SGHRS and CDR2 YFSETQ. The CDR3 totals 12 residues. The DNA for the CDR3 is TGCGCCAGCAGCTTGGATCGGGAGACCCAGTACTTC. The encoded protein is CASSLDRETQYF.

The genes are TRBV2 and TRBJ1-5, with no clear D. CDR3 length equals 11 residues. Germline V gene data show CDR1 as SNHLY and CDR2 as FYNNEI. The germline V and J ends were trimmed by 4 bases and 11 bases, with 9 bases remaining between them. The CDR3 here is CASSVLQAQHF. The CDR3 DNA is TGTGCCAGCAGTGTTCTCCAGGCCCAGCATTTT.

This clone has only a few counts. The chain uses TRBV30 and TRBJ1-2; TRBD1 might be the D (5 bases). V was shortened by 4 bases and J by 4 bases, with 16 bases between the two germline ends. Germline CDR1 reads GTSNPN; CDR2 reads SVGIG (reference sequence). The CDR3 has 14 residues. CDR3 amino acids: CAWTFWRGPYGYTF. CDR3 nucleotides: TGTGCCTGGACCTTCTGGAGGGGCCCCTATGGCTACACCTTC.

This clone was recorded a few times. The J gene is TRBJ2-7, the V gene TRBV7-2, with D maybe TRBD2 (5 bases). The germline gives CDR1 SGHTA, CDR2 FQGNSA. The CDR3 runs to 13 residues. V gave up 2 bases and J gave up 6 bases, with 11 bases separating them. In nucleotides, the CDR3 is TGTGCCAGCAGCTTATATCTAGCTGGCGAGCAGTACTTC. Its protein product is CASSLYLAGEQYF.

This chain connects TRBV6-5 to TRBJ1-1; D is ambiguous. CDR1 and CDR2 (germline): MNHEY, SVGAGI. V shed 2 bases and J shed 4 bases, with 11 bases lying between them. The CDR3 runs 14 residues. For the CDR3, the DNA is TGTGCCAGCAGTTACAGTGGCGGTAGCACTGAAGCTTTCTTT. As protein: CASSYSGGSTEAFF.

This rearrangement joins TRBV27 to TRBJ1-2; a possible D gene is TRBD1 (5 bases). This CDR3 contains 14 residues. V gave up 2 bases and J gave up 2 bases, with 9 bases separating them. CDR1 and CDR2 from the germline V gene are MNHEY and SMNVEV (reference sequence). CDR3 amino acids: CASSLGQGNYGYTF. As DNA, the CDR3 is TGTGCCAGCAGTTTAGGCCAGGGCAACTATGGCTACACCTTC.